These 8 T cell receptor beta chains originate from one sample sequenced in a study of blood T cells in healthy people across ages. A second roughly 6 to 11 cycle PCR used barcoded and J-beta primers. TCRdb recomputed calls from the 5' RACE reads with MiXCR, one row per CDR3 protein. The sample lists hundreds of thousands of distinct CDR3 sequences, roughly 20% occurring once. Sequenced input: blood. Every receptor here comes from a man aged 70 or older in good health.

The J gene is TRBJ1-1, the V gene TRBV6-1; D gene uncertain. Germline loops: CDR1 MNHNS, CDR2 SASEGT. CDR3 length: 15 residues. Trimming left V 1 base short and J 2 bases short, with 11 bases between. The CDR3 DNA follows: TGTGCCAGCAGTGAAGGTCGCAACTATAACACTGAAGCTTTCTTT. Translated: CASSEGRNYNTEAFF.

The table lists this clonotype with many counts. The J gene is TRBJ2-6, the V gene TRBV6-1, with D possibly TRBD1 on 5 matching bases. Germline CDR1 MNHNS, CDR2 SASEGT. CDR3 length: 16 residues. Trimming took off 2 bases at V and 4 bases at J, with 12 bases between the two ends. CDR3 protein: CASSETGISGANVLTF. The CDR3 region has the DNA TGTGCCAGCAGTGAAACAGGAATCTCCGGGGCCAACGTCCTGACTTTC.

The chain is built from TRBV29-1 and TRBJ1-2; the match to TRBD1 covers 7 bases. V lost 6 bases to trimming and J lost 7 bases; unmatched junction nucleotides: 8. Germline V gene lookup returns CDR1 SQVTM and CDR2 ANQGSEA. This CDR3 spans 12 amino acids. The CDR3 is CSVRWTGLGYTF. The DNA for the CDR3 is TGCAGCGTCCGCTGGACAGGACTTGGCTACACCTTC. The full variable domain, rest sourced from reference TRBV29-1 and TRBJ1-2, is SAVISQKPSRDICQRGTSLTIQCQVDSQVTMMFWYRQQPGQSLTLIATANQGSEATYESGFVIDKFPISRPNLTFSTLTVSNMSPEDSSIYLCSVRWTGLGYTFGSGTRLTVV.

The chain employs TRBV29-1 and TRBJ1-2, with TRBD1 identical over 7 bases. V lost 6 bases to trimming and J lost 2 bases; unmatched junction nucleotides: 9. The CDR3 covers 14 residues. Per germline, CDR1 SQVTM and CDR2 ANQGSEA. Written as DNA, the CDR3 is TGCAGCGTGCTAGCAGGGGGGGGAAACTATGGCTACACCTTC. Amino acid sequence: CSVLAGGGNYGYTF.

This chain connects TRBV4-3 to TRBJ2-1, with 7 nucleotides matching TRBD2. There are 15 residues in the CDR3. The junction had 9 bases not matched to a gene; V was cut back by 0 bases and J by 10 bases. Germline V gene lookup returns CDR1 LGHNA and CDR2 YSLEER. Written as DNA, the CDR3 is TGCGCCAGCAGCCAAGATGGGCTAGCGGAAGGAGAGCAGTTCTTC. This sequence encodes CASSQDGLAEGEQFF.

This clonotype was detected a few times. J is TRBJ2-7 and V is TRBV5-1, with D hard to call. V was pared by 0 bases and J by 1 base, with 8 bases between. The CDR3 runs to 14 residues. Germline CDR1 SGHRS, CDR2 YFSETQ. CDR3 sequence: CASSLDLVSYEQYF. CDR3 bases: TGCGCCAGCAGCTTGGATCTGGTGTCCTACGAGCAGTACTTC. Supplemented by reference TRBV5-1 and TRBJ2-7, the full variable domain reads KAGVTQTPRYLIKTRGQQVTLSCSPISGHRSVSWYQQTPGQGLQFLFEYFSETQRNKGNFPGRFSGRQFSNSRSEMNVSTLELGDSALYLCASSLDLVSYEQYFGPGTRLTVT.

The chain employs TRBV20-1 and TRBJ2-1; 11 nucleotides align to TRBD2. Germline CDR1 and CDR2: DFQATT and SNEGSKA (reference sequence). The CDR3 is 14 residues long. Unmatched junction bases numbered 5, after V lost 6 bases and J lost 4 bases. The CDR3 nucleotides read TGCAGTGCCCCGGGACTAGCGGATTACAATGAGCAGTTCTTC. As protein: CSAPGLADYNEQFF.

This clonotype has more than one count but fewer than ten. V is TRBV6-6 and J is TRBJ2-5; D perhaps matches TRBD1 (5 bases). The end of the DNA aligns better with TRBJ2-1, so the J call may be wrong. This CDR3 comprises 16 residues. The germline CDR1 and CDR2 sequences are MNHNY and SVGAGI (reference sequence). The CDR3 DNA sequence: TGTGCCAGCAGTTACTCGTCATATAGGGGTTACAATGAGCAGTTCTTC. It encodes CASSYSSYRGYNEQFF.